This T cell receptor beta chain appears in the sequencing data of a study of healthy donors' naive CD4 and CD8 T cells. Sorting defined naive CD4+ as CD4+CD8-CD45RO-CD45RA+ and naive CD8+ as CD8+CD4-CD45RA+CD27bright. Trimming removed 8 bases from V and 0 bases from J, with 12 bases in between. The CDR3 contains 14 residues. Germline V gene lookup returns CDR1 MNHEY and CDR2 SMNVEV (reference sequence). A linear amplification protocol produced the TCR libraries from about 0.45 ug of total RNA. In the study's own analysis: Sequencing covered fewer than 85,000 rearranged alpha-chain transcripts across five or six healthy donors. Using its own MiXCR run on the reads, TCRdb lists one record per CDR3 protein. In this record, the V and J calls reflect TCRdb's handling and not the investigators' own analysis. The sample shows approximately 200,000 distinct CDR3 sequences, about four fifths of them seen only once.

The V call is TRBV27, the J call TRBJ2-3, with D unclear. The source of this sequence is a pool of human donors in good health; the sample pools cells from several healthy donors. Sequencing was carried out using naive CD4+ and CD8+ T cells sorted from blood, pooled from several donors. In nucleotides, the CDR3 is TGTGCCAGCCGCGTCATGGGGAGCACAGATACGCAGTATTTT. It translates to CASRVMGSTDTQYF.